The rows below give T cell receptor beta chains drawn from one sample of a study of T cell responses to AZD1222 COVID-19 vaccine. Here immunoSEQ multiplex PCR was the method, and the copy in TCRdb shows in-frame clones only, minus some. This sample yields 95,000 to 150,000 clones, of which around nine tenths are seen a single time; 8.4% belongs to the top ten. Material: peripheral blood, obtained on day 0 of AZD1222 vaccination. Receptors were obtained from an adult in good health. Each CDR3 is given with its conserved first and last residue. The order of the fields is CDR3 protein, CDR3 DNA, V gene, D gene, J gene, clone size. D genes are given only for firm matches. Size is omitted from some rows. Given values are once, few, many or a class for expanded clones.

CDR3: CASSFGGPTPGLQYNEQFF
DNA: TGTGCCAGCAGCTTCGGTGGGCCTACCCCGGGACTACAATACAATGAGCAGTTCTTC
V: TRBV11-2
D: TRBD2
J: TRBJ2-1
size: NA

CDR3: CASGLSQGNSGANVLTF
DNA: TGTGCTAGTGGTTTGAGTCAGGGAAACTCTGGGGCCAACGTCCTGACTTTC
V: TRBV12-5
D: NA
J: TRBJ2-6
size: NA

CDR3: CAWSVLGRNSPLHF
DNA: TGTGCCTGGAGTGTTCTTGGCCGCAATTCACCCCTCCACTTT
V: TRBV30
D: NA
J: TRBJ1-6
size: NA

CDR3: CASSSQGGNTEAFF
DNA: TGTGCCAGCAGCTCACAGGGAGGGAACACTGAAGCTTTCTTT
V: TRBV7-8
D: NA
J: TRBJ1-1
size: once

CDR3: CASSLGGGFSPNSPLHF
DNA: TGTGCCAGCAGCTTAGGAGGGGGGTTTAGCCCCAATTCACCCCTCCACTTT
V: TRBV7-9
D: NA
J: TRBJ1-6
size: NA

CDR3: CASRKAGGQNTIYF
DNA: TGTGCCAGCAGGAAGGCGGGGGGACAGAACACCATATATTTT
V: TRBV2
D: TRBD1
J: TRBJ1-3
size: NA

CDR3: CATKGDRGYTF
DNA: TGTGCCACCAAGGGGGACAGGGGCTACACCTTC
V: TRBV2
D: TRBD1
J: TRBJ1-2
size: NA

CDR3: CASSGRGGLPQFF
DNA: TGTGCCAGCAGTGGGAGAGGGGGCCTCCCCCAGTTCTTC
V: TRBV6-6
D: TRBD1
J: TRBJ2-1
size: NA

CDR3: CASSRTGVSEQFF
DNA: TGCGCCAGCAGCCGGACAGGGGTGAGTGAGCAGTTCTTC
V: TRBV4-1
D: TRBD1
J: TRBJ2-1
size: NA

CDR3: CAWSLAISPLHF
DNA: TGTGCCTGGAGTTTGGCAATTTCACCCCTCCACTTT
V: TRBV30
D: NA
J: TRBJ1-6
size: NA